Described below is a single T cell receptor beta chain sequence and its context. Libraries were prepared by immunoSEQ multiplex PCR; TCRdb keeps only in-frame clonotypes and omits some of them. The sample holds roughly 11,000 clones; approximately 85% are singletons and the top ten take around 5.6%. The record originates from a study of blood T cell repertoires in COVID-19. Study at large: The cDNA or gDNA used as material had been derived from T cells, B-cell-depleted T cells, or PBMCs.

With V trimmed by 10 bases and J by 0 bases, 6 bases remained unmatched. The CDR3 has 14 amino acids. Germline values: CDR1 MNHEY, CDR2 SVGAGI. The sequenced sample was peripheral blood. The rearrangement uses TRBV6-5 and TRBJ1-3, with 7 bases fitting TRBD1. The sequence was obtained from a human donor in a cohort sampled during active COVID-19. CDR3: CATRQGLSGNTIYF. Here the CDR3 DNA reads TGTGCCACTCGACAGGGACTCTCTGGAAACACCATATATTTT.